This TCR beta chain was found in a study of T cell repertoires in aging, cancer and after chemotherapy. Study context: Clear clonal overlap appeared across healthy donor samples taken over several months to years. The whole study produced a dataset of roughly 8.8 million TCR reads. Overall study results and limits: In each cancer cohort, median generation probability increased across chemotherapy, suggesting thymic output rebounded. Loss of evenness, beyond lost richness, contributed to age-related TCR diversity decline in cancer patients.

V lost 4 bases to trimming and J lost 2 bases, with 3 bases between them. The germline CDR1 and CDR2 sequences are SGHNT and YYREEE (reference sequence). The CDR3 extends over 12 amino acids. This clonotype is categorized as medium-sized. The antigen is not known. Multiplex touch-down PCR with TRB-A/B primers amplified rearranged V-D-J TRB sequences. TCRdb fed the multiplex PCR reads into MiXCR, producing one record per CDR3 protein. The sample consists of some 8,000 distinct CDR3 sequences, 32% of them appearing once. Peripheral blood genomic DNA, not sorted cells or RNA, was the template. The V call is TRBV5-4, the J call TRBJ2-2; D ambiguous. The receptor comes from a human donor in good health. The sequenced material came from blood. DNA of the CDR3: TGTGCCAGCAGCCGAAACACCGGGGAGCTGTTTTTT. Its translation is CASSRNTGELFF.